These T cell receptor beta chains were read from a single sample in a study of shared T cell receptors in the human thymus. The protocol was immunoSEQ multiplex PCR, while the TCRdb copy is restricted to in-frame clones and leaves out a portion. Of hundreds of thousands of clones in the sample, over 75% were seen once. The sample also formed part of further work on human thymus T cells.

Material for sequencing was thymocytes. Receptors were obtained from a boy under two years old with a congenital heart defect. The CDR3 runs from the conserved cysteine through the conserved F or W. D genes are given only for firm matches. A clone size is listed for some rows: how often the clone was seen (once, few, many), or a class if it is expanded.

abundance	v_gene	j_gene	d_gene	CDR3aa	CDR3nt
NA	TRBV5-6	TRBJ2-7	TRBD2	CASSPRVLAGGLSYEQYF	TGTGCCAGCAGCCCCCGGGTCCTAGCGGGGGGGCTTTCCTACGAGCAGTACTTC
NA	TRBV28	TRBJ1-2	TRBD1	CASSGQVGVPYGYTF	TGTGCCAGCAGCGGACAGGTGGGTGTCCCGTATGGCTACACCTTC
few	TRBV29-1	TRBJ2-7	NA	CSVVLGGFPLYEQYF	TGCAGCGTTGTCTTAGGAGGATTTCCCCTCTACGAGCAGTACTTC
NA	TRBV19	TRBJ2-7	TRBD1	CASRSGTGRYEQYF	TGTGCCAGTAGATCCGGGACAGGGCGTTACGAGCAGTACTTC
once	TRBV7-4	TRBJ1-1	NA	CASSLGGDIQNTEAFF	TGTGCCAGCAGCTTAGGGGGCGACATACAGAACACTGAAGCTTTCTTT
NA	TRBV2	TRBJ1-6	TRBD1	CASRKRGQGAHSPLHF	TGTGCCAGCAGGAAGAGAGGACAGGGGGCTCATTCACCCCTCCACTTT
NA	TRBV27	TRBJ2-3	TRBD2	CASSTSGTRYTDTQYF	TGTGCCAGCAGTACCTCCGGGACTAGGTACACAGATACGCAGTATTTT
NA	TRBV20-1	TRBJ1-1	NA	CSARLRGEAFF	TGCAGTGCTAGACTTAGAGGTGAAGCTTTCTTT
few	TRBV28	TRBJ2-3	NA	CASRLRGGVGIVLAQARTDTQYF	TGTGCCAGCAGATTGCGTGGGGGTGTGGGGATTGTACTAGCACAAGCACGCACAGATACGCAGTATTTT
once	TRBV15	TRBJ2-1	TRBD2	CATSQRTSGWEGSNEQFF	TGTGCCACCAGCCAACGGACTAGCGGGTGGGAAGGTTCCAATGAGCAGTTCTTC
NA	TRBV29-1	TRBJ2-7	NA	CSASGTLSYEQYF	TGCAGCGCTTCCGGGACTCTCTCCTACGAGCAGTACTTC
NA	TRBV11-2	TRBJ2-4	NA	CASSLGRASSLAKNIQYF	TGTGCCAGCAGCTTAGGGAGGGCGTCTAGCCTAGCCAAAAACATTCAGTACTTC
NA	TRBV27	TRBJ2-7	TRBD2	CATARPGLAGGVDSYEQYF	TGTGCCACAGCCCGCCCGGGACTAGCGGGAGGGGTGGACTCCTACGAGCAGTACTTC
NA	TRBV4-3	TRBJ2-5	TRBD1	CASSPGTGGPETQYF	TGCGCCAGCAGCCCCGGGACAGGGGGCCCAGAGACCCAGTACTTC
NA	TRBV5-1	TRBJ1-1	NA	CASRQIGDFGREAFF	TGCGCCAGCAGACAAATCGGGGACTTCGGTCGTGAAGCTTTCTTT
NA	TRBV2	TRBJ2-3	TRBD1	CASRRVQGVDTQYF	TGTGCCAGCAGGAGGGTACAGGGGGTGGATACGCAGTATTTT
NA	TRBV19	TRBJ1-5	NA	CASSRGGEDVCNQPQHF	TGTGCCAGTAGCCGTGGAGGGGAAGATGTATGTAATCAGCCCCAGCATTTT
NA	TRBV5-1	TRBJ1-2	NA	CASSLRRGGRNYGYTF	TGCGCCAGCAGCTTAAGGAGGGGAGGAAGAAACTATGGCTACACCTTC
NA	TRBV4-3	TRBJ2-1	NA	CASSQEPRAGNEQFF	TGCGCCAGCAGCCAAGAACCCAGGGCGGGGAATGAGCAGTTCTTC
NA	TRBV7-9	TRBJ1-2	NA	CASSIPPYGYTF	TGTGCCAGCAGCATCCCCCCTTATGGCTACACCTTC
NA	TRBV14	TRBJ2-7	NA	CASSSVSYEQYF	TGTGCCAGCAGTTCTGTCTCCTACGAGCAGTACTTC
NA	TRBV9	TRBJ2-7	NA	CASSPTGSYEQYF	TGTGCCAGCAGCCCGACAGGCTCCTACGAGCAGTACTTC
NA	TRBV4-3	TRBJ1-1	NA	CASSQESRGANTEAFF	TGCGCCAGCAGCCAAGAGAGTAGGGGCGCGAACACTGAAGCTTTCTTT
NA	TRBV5-1	TRBJ2-5	TRBD2	CASSLTSGGQETQYF	TGCGCCAGCAGCTTGACTAGCGGGGGCCAAGAGACCCAGTACTTC
NA	TRBV28	TRBJ2-5	NA	CASSQNEETQYF	TGTGCCAGCAGTCAAAACGAGGAGACCCAGTACTTC
once	TRBV6-6	TRBJ1-2	TRBD1	CASSLRQGVYGYTF	TGTGCCAGCAGCTTGCGACAGGGAGTCTATGGCTACACCTTC